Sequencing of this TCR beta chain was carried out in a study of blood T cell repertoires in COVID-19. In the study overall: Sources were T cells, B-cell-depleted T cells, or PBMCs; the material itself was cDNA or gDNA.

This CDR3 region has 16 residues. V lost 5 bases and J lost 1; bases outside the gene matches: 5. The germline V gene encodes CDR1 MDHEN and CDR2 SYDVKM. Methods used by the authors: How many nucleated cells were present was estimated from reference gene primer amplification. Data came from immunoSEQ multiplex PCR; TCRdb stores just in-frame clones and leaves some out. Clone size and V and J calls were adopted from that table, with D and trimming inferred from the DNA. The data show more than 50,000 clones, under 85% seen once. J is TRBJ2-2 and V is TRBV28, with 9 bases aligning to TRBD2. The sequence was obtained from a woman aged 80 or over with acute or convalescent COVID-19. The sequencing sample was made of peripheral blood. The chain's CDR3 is CASSGGTSLNTGELFF. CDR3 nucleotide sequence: TGTGCCAGCAGTGGGGGGACTAGCTTGAACACCGGGGAGCTGTTTTTT.